Included here is one T cell receptor (beta chain) sequence, with context. Germline V gene sequence: CDR1 DFQATT, CDR2 SNEGSKA (reference sequence). The CDR3 length is 10 residues. Trimming pared 6 bases from V and 7 bases from J, leaving 9 bases between. These data come from a study of blood T cell repertoires in COVID-19. Study-wide context: Samples came from the United States, Italy and Spain, spanning acute and convalescent COVID-19. The analysed material was cDNA or gDNA that came from T cells, B-cell-depleted T cells, or PBMCs.

Under the authors' procedure: Counts of nucleated cells, estimated from reference gene primer amplification, were obtained. The protocol was immunoSEQ multiplex PCR, while the TCRdb copy is restricted to in-frame clones and leaves out a portion. V and J calls and clone size are as listed in that table; D and trimming were resolved from the DNA. The sample contains 110,000 or so clones, around 78% of which appear only once. The rearrangement joins TRBV20-1 to TRBJ1-1; no clear D. The sample consisted of peripheral blood. This receptor was obtained from an older woman with acute or convalescent COVID-19. The CDR3 loop is CSAMFGEAFF. In nucleotides, the CDR3 is TGCAGTGCAATGTTCGGTGAAGCTTTCTTT.